The 9 T cell receptor beta chains below come from one sample, sequenced in a study of patients with pleural tuberculosis. Each CDR3 protein gets one entry after TCRdb re-called the reads with MiXCR. The profile shows about 30,000 distinct CDR3 sequences, under 20% of them singletons. The sequencing input was peripheral blood. The receptors were gathered from a human donor with pleural tuberculosis.

The chain joins TRBV6-2 or TRBV6-3 to TRBJ2-1; 7 nucleotides agree with TRBD2. Germline-derived CDR1 and CDR2 are MNHEY and SVGEGT. The CDR3 covers 21 residues. Trimming at V came to 2 bases and at J to 2 bases, leaving 21 bases not matched to a gene. The CDR3 loop is CASSYPGEGSGARLPYNEQFF. The CDR3 DNA sequence: TGTGCCAGCAGTTACCCCGGGGAGGGTAGCGGCGCCCGTCTCCCCTACAATGAGCAGTTCTTC.

For this clonotype: This clone may be a read error of a much larger clone one base away. The chain is built from TRBV29-1 and TRBJ1-1; TRBD1 matches 7 bases. V dropped 3 bases and J dropped 1; count of bases not matched to a gene: 11. CDR1 is SQVTM and CDR2 is ANQGSEA in the germline V gene. This CDR3 spans 16 amino acids. CDR3 amino acids: CSVDSRKGARNTEAFF. The DNA for the CDR3 is TGCAGCGTTGATTCTAGGAAGGGGGCGCGGAACACTGAAGCTTTCTTT.

This clonotype came up a few times. It may be a read error: a sequence one base away is much more abundant. This chain links TRBV20-1 with TRBJ2-1; 12 bases are shared with TRBD2. Germline V CDR1 and CDR2: DFQATT, SNEGSKA (reference sequence). The CDR3 is 17 residues long. For the CDR3, the DNA is TGCAGTGCTATACTAGCGGGGGGCCATAGCTCCTACAATGAGCAGTCCTTC. Translated: CSAILAGGHSSYNEQSF.

The rearrangement links TRBV2 to TRBJ1-6; D is unresolved. CDR1 and CDR2 (germline): SNHLY, FYNNEI. V was trimmed by 2 bases and J by 6 bases, leaving 5 bases between them. The CDR3 covers 13 residues. CDR3 in amino acids: CASSENSNSPLHF. In DNA, the CDR3 is TGTGCCAGCAGTGAAAACAGTAATTCACCCCTCCACTTT. Based on the CDR3 plus reference TRBV2 and TRBJ1-6, the full variable domain is EPEVTQTPSHQVTQMGQEVILRCVPISNHLYFYWYRQILGQKVEFLVSFYNNEISEKSEIFDDQFSVERPDGSNFTLKIRSTKLEDSAMYFCASSENSNSPLHFGNGTRLTVT.

The rearrangement joins TRBV7-2 to TRBJ1-1; D is undetermined. The CDR3 is 12 amino acids. CDR1 SGHTA and CDR2 FQGNSA come from the germline V gene. V lost 0 bases to trimming and J lost 11 bases, with 10 bases between them. The CDR3 bases are TGTGCCAGCAGCTTAGCCCAGACTGGGGCTTTCTTT. Translation: CASSLAQTGAFF.

There are many counts of this clonotype. The chain uses TRBV6-2 or TRBV6-3 and TRBJ2-7; no clear D gene. The CDR3 extends over 14 amino acids. V was clipped by 6 bases and J by 0 bases, with 12 bases between them. Looked up from germline, CDR1 is MNHEY and CDR2 is SVGEGT. Here the CDR3 reads CASRLYSSSYEQYF. The CDR3 DNA reads as TGTGCCAGCAGACTATACAGTTCCTCCTACGAGCAGTACTTC.

This clonotype was detected only a few times. This chain joins TRBV30 and TRBJ2-1; tentative D call: TRBD2 (6 bases). The germline V gene encodes CDR1 GTSNPN and CDR2 SVGIG (reference sequence). The CDR3 runs to 14 residues. Trimming removed 2 bases at V and 5 bases at J, with 13 bases between. The CDR3 nucleotides read TGTGCCTGGAGTATGGGGGGACCTGACAATGAGCAGTTCTTC. Its protein product is CAWSMGGPDNEQFF.

This clonotype appeared many times. The chain carries TRBV27 and TRBJ2-5, with D perhaps TRBD1 (5 bases). The CDR3 runs to 15 residues. CDR1 is MNHEY and CDR2 is SMNVEV in the germline V gene (reference sequence). V was shortened by 5 bases and J by 1 base, with 14 bases between the two germline ends. The CDR3 protein is CASSPSGLPQETQYF. CDR3 coding DNA: TGTGCCAGCAGTCCCTCAGGGCTTCCCCAAGAGACCCAGTACTTC.

The sample holds many counts of this clonotype. The chain combines TRBV4-1 with TRBJ1-1; no clear D. With 0 bases removed from V and 4 bases from J, the gap between germline ends came to 18 bases. CDR1 is MGHRA and CDR2 is YSYEKL in the germline V gene. The CDR3 length is 17 residues. Here the CDR3 DNA reads TGCGCCAGCAGCCAAGATAGGACGGAGACTCACCTCACTGAAGCTTTCTTT. This encodes CASSQDRTETHLTEAFF.